Detailed here is one T cell receptor (beta chain). Antigen: not known. The junction and the germline gene differ at one end; a read error may be behind it. This sample stems from a study of tumor-infiltrating lymphocytes in primary liver carcinoma. Investigators took RNA and DNA out together from roughly 20-30 mg of unsorted bulk tissue. All tumor specimens exceeded 75% viable tumor cells. The authors made TCR beta cDNA from roughly 480 ng total RNA with a constant-region primer. Investigators got TCR beta libraries out of three nested multiplex PCR rounds, done with slightly modified ARM-PCR. Running nine to ten cycles apiece, the first two PCR rounds relied on TRBV1-TRBV30 forward primers together with a C-beta reverse primer. TCRdb passed the multiplex PCR reads through MiXCR, listing each CDR3 protein once. The data show approximately 190,000 distinct CDR3 sequences, with roughly 80% seen just once and 18% held by the top ten.

Germline V lookup: CDR1 MNHNS, CDR2 SASEGT. The CDR3 spans 15 residues. General study points: Lesser overlap characterized tumor-adjacent and tumor-blood pairs relative to tumor region pairs. When set against blood, tumors had a significantly higher top-250-clone fraction (p = 0.039).

The sample consisted of tumor tissue from primary liver carcinoma. This sequence joins TRBV6-1 and TRBJ2-7; 9 bases map to TRBD2. The TCR comes from a man aged 40-49 years with primary liver carcinoma and hepatitis B virus infection. The CDR3 DNA reads as TGTGCCAGCAGTGTCACGACTAGCGGATCCTACGAGCACTACTTC. Its protein product is CASSVTTSGSYEHYF.